One and the same sample provided the 30 T cell receptor beta chains below, sequenced in a study of spatial heterogeneity in lung cancer. The time point denotes: sample taken at primary tumor resection. No cells were sorted before sequencing. The whole RNA sequenced was extracted from tumor, nontumor lung or frozen PBMC. Via MiXCR, TCRdb re-called the 5' RACE reads, giving one row per CDR3 protein. The repertoire has a few thousand distinct CDR3 sequences, around 9.1% of them found once; the top ten carry about 38%. The specimen comprised normal lung tissue next to the tumor, sampled at surgery. The receptors here all came from a male donor with early-stage non-small cell lung cancer.

A few counts support this clonotype. This beta chain was picked up by a library intended for alpha chains and is off target, so its count carries little meaning. J is TRBJ2-3 and V is TRBV20-1, with 7 bases that match TRBD2. The germline gives CDR1 DFQATT, CDR2 SNEGSKA (reference sequence). V trimming: 0 bases; J trimming: 0 bases; junction bases outside the gene matches: 9. This CDR3 spans 17 amino acids. The CDR3 sequence: CSARESSGVTSTDTQYF. CDR3 bases: TGCAGTGCTAGAGAGTCCAGCGGGGTCACTAGCACAGATACGCAGTATTTT.

By frequency in the sample, this clonotype is medium-sized. Because the library targeted alpha chains, this beta chain is an off-target read whose size means little. This rearrangement joins TRBV28 to TRBJ1-3; D gene unclear. This CDR3 is built from 16 residues. Germline loops: CDR1 MDHEN, CDR2 SYDVKM. V lost 2 bases and J lost 0, with 11 bases in between. CDR3 nucleotides: TGTGCCAGCAGTTTAGAACACACAAGCTCTGGAAACACCATATATTTT. Translating gives CASSLEHTSSGNTIYF.

The table lists this clonotype with a few counts. This beta chain represents an off-target read in a library built for alpha chains; its size is of limited meaning. The chain employs TRBV27 and TRBJ1-1; D is unclear. V lost 3 bases to trimming and J lost 1 base, with 6 bases between them. Germline loops: CDR1 MNHEY, CDR2 SMNVEV (reference sequence). The CDR3 runs 13 residues. CDR3 nucleotides: TGTGCCAGCAGTTTCGACACGAACACTGAAGCTTTCTTT. Translating gives CASSFDTNTEAFF.

This clonotype came up many times. As an off-target read in a library built for alpha chains, this beta chain has a frequency of little significance. The chain recombines TRBV7-9 with TRBJ2-1, with D possibly TRBD1 on 6 matching bases. CDR1 and CDR2 from the germline V gene are SEHNR and FQNEAQ (reference sequence). This CDR3 has 14 residues. V lost 8 bases and J lost 5, with 16 bases in between. The CDR3 bases are TGTGCCAGCCATTCCTCCGGGACACACAATGAGCAGTTCTTC. Its translation: CASHSSGTHNEQFF.

Ten or more counts support this clonotype. The library was prepared for alpha chains; this beta chain is a stray read, so its frequency means little. The chain recombines TRBV18 with TRBJ1-1, with D possibly TRBD1 on 6 matching bases. V lost 3 bases, J lost 2 bases, and 7 bases lay in between. Germline V gene lookup returns CDR1 KGHSH and CDR2 LQKENI. The CDR3 is 13 residues long. For the CDR3, the DNA is TGTGCCAGCTCACCGACAGGAAACACTGAAGCTTTCTTT. Translation: CASSPTGNTEAFF.

Remarks on this clonotype: The library was designed around alpha chains, so this beta chain is a stray read whose abundance carries little weight. V and J are TRBV24-1 and TRBJ2-7; 7 bases line up with TRBD1. This CDR3 contains 13 residues. V shed 3 bases and J 6 bases; nucleotides not matched to a gene: 4. Germline V gene lookup returns CDR1 KGHDR and CDR2 SFDVKD. The CDR3: CATSDLTGIEQYF. The CDR3 DNA reads TGTGCCACCAGTGATCTGACAGGGATCGAGCAGTACTTC.

This clonotype is categorized as medium-sized. This beta chain represents an off-target read in a library built for alpha chains; its size is of limited meaning. The chain employs TRBV20-1 and TRBJ2-3; 12 bases are shared with TRBD2. V was clipped by 5 bases and J by 4 bases; unmatched bases: 4. This CDR3 region has 14 residues. CDR1 DFQATT and CDR2 SNEGSKA come from the germline V gene (reference sequence). The CDR3 spells CSAQTSGSADTQYF. Here the CDR3 DNA reads TGCAGTGCTCAGACTAGCGGGAGTGCAGATACGCAGTATTTT.

Regarding this clonotype: The library was built for alpha chains, so this beta chain is an off-target read and its size means little. V is TRBV30 and J is TRBJ2-3; a possible D gene is TRBD2 (6 bases). Germline assignment: CDR1 GTSNPN and CDR2 SVGIG (reference sequence). This CDR3 is 14 amino acids long. The germline V and J ends were trimmed by 1 base and 1 base, with 9 bases remaining between them. The CDR3 region is CAWSAGVGTDTQYF. The CDR3 DNA follows: TGTGCCTGGAGTGCGGGAGTGGGCACAGATACGCAGTATTTT.

By share, this clonotype ranks as medium-sized. This beta chain represents an off-target read in a library built for alpha chains; its size is of limited meaning. The chain links TRBV5-1 to TRBJ2-7; TRBD2 aligns across 10 bases. Germline V gene lookup returns CDR1 SGHRS and CDR2 YFSETQ. The junction had 3 bases not matched to a gene; V was cut back by 3 bases and J by 0 bases. The length of the CDR3 is 15 residues. The CDR3 protein is CASSSLAGVSYEQYF. The CDR3 coding sequence is TGCGCCAGCAGCTCTCTAGCGGGGGTCTCCTACGAGCAGTACTTC.

This clonotype rates as medium-sized. This beta chain appears as a stray read in a library generated for alpha chains; its size is not informative. This chain joins TRBV20-1 and TRBJ2-3; D perhaps matches TRBD1 (6 bases). V was shortened by 3 bases and J by 2 bases, with 12 bases between the two germline ends. The CDR3 loop spans 14 amino acids. Germline lookup yields CDR1 DFQATT and CDR2 SNEGSKA (reference sequence). The CDR3 reads CSASRTVNTDTQYF. The CDR3 nucleotides read TGCAGTGCTAGTCGGACAGTCAACACAGATACGCAGTATTTT.

This clonotype rates as large. This beta chain appears as a stray read in a library generated for alpha chains; its size is not informative. V usage is TRBV7-8 and J usage is TRBJ2-7; 8 bases match TRBD2. CDR3 length equals 16 residues. CDR1 SGHVS and CDR2 FQNEAQ come from the germline V gene. J gave up 3 bases and V 7 bases, and 14 bases lay outside the gene matches. Here the CDR3 DNA reads TGTGCCAGCACCTCTGTAAGTAGCGGGAAGGTCTACGAGCAGTACTTC. Encoded protein: CASTSVSSGKVYEQYF.

Regarding this clonotype: The size of this beta chain means little, since it is a stray read in a library made for alpha chains. V gene TRBV12-3 or TRBV12-4 combines with J gene TRBJ2-5; perhaps TRBD2 as D (6 bases). The CDR3 spans 14 residues. The ends were cut back, 6 bases at V and 1 base at J, with 12 bases in the middle. This CDR3 reads CASSQRRGQETQYF. The CDR3 nucleotides are TGTGCCAGCAGCCAAAGGAGGGGCCAAGAGACCCAGTACTTC.

By share, this clonotype counts as hyperexpanded (1% or more). This beta chain is an off-target read within a library intended for alpha chains, so its frequency means little. This rearrangement joins TRBV10-2 to TRBJ2-7; D not resolved. CDR3 length equals 15 residues. Germline V gene lookup returns CDR1 WSHSY and CDR2 SAAADI. The ends were cut back, 8 bases at V and 6 bases at J, with 23 bases in the middle. The CDR3 is CASLLALPNSIEQYF. CDR3 DNA: TGCGCCAGCCTCTTAGCACTACCAAATTCGATCGAGCAGTACTTC.

By share of the sample, this clonotype is medium-sized. This beta chain is an off-target read within a library intended for alpha chains, so its frequency means little. This chain uses TRBV5-6 with TRBJ1-4; 9 bases are shared with TRBD1. The ends lost 5 bases at V and 7 bases at J; junction bases unmatched: 9. This CDR3 is built from 15 residues. Germline lookup yields CDR1 SGHDT and CDR2 YYEEEE. In nucleotides, the CDR3 is TGTGCCAGCAGAACGTCCGGGACAGGGCTTGAAAAACTGTTTTTT. Encoded protein: CASRTSGTGLEKLFF.

This clonotype was counted ten times or more. This beta chain is off target for a library built for alpha chains, so its abundance means little. The rearrangement joins TRBV20-1 to TRBJ2-1; 11 bases are a match to TRBD2. Trimming removed 1 base from V and 7 bases from J; junction bases left unmatched: 21. The CDR3 is 20 residues long. CDR1 and CDR2 (germline): DFQATT, SNEGSKA (reference sequence). The CDR3 region is CSARGWASGGIDLNINEQFF. The CDR3 DNA follows: TGCAGTGCTAGAGGTTGGGCTAGCGGGGGGATAGACCTAAATATAAATGAGCAGTTCTTC.

As regards this clonotype: This beta chain is a stray sequence in a library constructed for alpha chains; its clone size is not meaningful. The chain uses TRBV5-6 and TRBJ2-1, with 7 bases aligning to TRBD1. The V and J ends lost 2 bases and 9 bases, in that order; junction bases with no gene match: 8. Germline assignment: CDR1 SGHDT and CDR2 YYEEEE. The CDR3 is 14 amino acids. The CDR3 nucleotides read TGTGCCAGCAGCTTCCGGACAGGTCCCACTGAGCAGTTCTTC. Protein product: CASSFRTGPTEQFF.

This clonotype appeared many times. In a library made to pick up alpha chains, this beta chain is a stray read with a size that means little. The gene calls are TRBV13 and TRBJ1-1, with a weak D call TRBD1 (5 bases). V was pared by 4 bases and J by 8 bases, with 23 bases between. This CDR3 comprises 16 residues. Germline V gene sequence: CDR1 PRHDT, CDR2 FYEKMQ (reference sequence). The CDR3 loop reads CASSSRGSGNQVEAFF. The CDR3 DNA reads as TGTGCCAGCAGCTCGAGGGGATCAGGGAACCAGGTGGAAGCTTTCTTT.

This clonotype is termed medium-sized. This beta chain is off target for a library built for alpha chains, so its abundance means little. The chain links TRBV20-1 to TRBJ2-5, with D perhaps matching TRBD2 (5 bases). The germline V gene encodes CDR1 DFQATT and CDR2 SNEGSKA (reference sequence). The CDR3 is 11 residues long. V was trimmed by 5 bases and J by 5 bases, leaving 9 bases between them. The CDR3: CSAPRGETQYF. Here the CDR3 DNA reads TGCAGTGCTCCCCGAGGGGAGACCCAGTACTTC.

This clonotype is classed as medium-sized (0.01 to 0.1%). This beta chain turned up in a library designed for alpha chains; as an off-target read, its abundance says little. The CDR3 loop reads CSVNHNEQFF. CDR3 nucleotide sequence: TGCAGCGTGAACCACAATGAGCAGTTCTTC. The chain recombines TRBV29-1 with TRBJ2-1, with D hard to call. Trimming shortened V by 6 bases and J by 5 bases, and 5 bases separated the two germline ends. Germline lookup yields CDR1 SQVTM and CDR2 ANQGSEA. This CDR3 has 10 residues.

Relative to its sample, this clonotype is medium-sized (0.01 to 0.1%). This beta chain is an off-target read within a library intended for alpha chains, so its frequency means little. The rearrangement links TRBV9 to TRBJ2-2, with a weak D call TRBD2 (6 bases). The CDR3 contains 15 residues. Per germline, CDR1 SGDLS and CDR2 YYNGEE. Trimming took off 2 bases at V and 1 base at J, with 9 bases between the two ends. The chain's CDR3 is CASSVAAGNTGELFF. DNA of the CDR3: TGTGCCAGCAGCGTTGCAGCGGGGAACACCGGGGAGCTGTTTTTT.

In its sample, this clonotype ranks as medium-sized. This beta chain is a stray sequence in a library constructed for alpha chains; its clone size is not meaningful. This chain joins TRBV28 and TRBJ2-3, with TRBD1 matching over 8 bases. V was pared by 5 bases and J by 5 bases, with 9 bases of the junction left unmatched. The germline gives CDR1 MDHEN, CDR2 SYDVKM. CDR3 length: 15 amino acids. CDR3 nucleotide sequence: TGTGCCAGCAGTAGGACAGGGTTCGGTTTAGATACGCAGTATTTT. Residues: CASSRTGFGLDTQYF.

In this sample, this clonotype is medium-sized. As an off-target read in a library built for alpha chains, this beta chain has a frequency of little significance. The CDR3 region has the DNA TGCGCCAGCAGCTACAGCTCCTACAATGAGCAGTTCTTC. This sequence encodes CASSYSSYNEQFF. J is TRBJ2-1 and V is TRBV5-1; D is undetermined. The CDR3 sequence is 13 residues long. Trimming took off 3 bases at V and 0 bases at J, with 4 bases between the two ends. Germline V gene data show CDR1 as SGHRS and CDR2 as YFSETQ.

This clonotype was seen ten or more times. This beta chain is off target for a library built for alpha chains, so its abundance means little. The rearrangement joins TRBV7-8 to TRBJ2-7; the D is unclear. This CDR3 contains 14 residues. Deletions cut 1 base from V and 5 bases from J, with 12 bases between. Germline CDR1 reads SGHVS; CDR2 reads FQNEAQ. The DNA for the CDR3 is TGTGCCAGCAGCTTAGGAGAATTAAAGGACGAGCAGTACTTC. As protein: CASSLGELKDEQYF.

Judged by abundance, this clonotype is medium-sized. Since it is a stray read in a library aimed at alpha chains, this beta chain has a size that is not meaningful. This chain links TRBV5-1 with TRBJ2-3; D might be TRBD2 (6 bases). CDR1 is SGHRS and CDR2 is YFSETQ in the germline V gene. V lost 4 bases and J lost 0, with 12 bases in between. CDR3 length: 15 residues. CDR3 in DNA: TGCGCCAGCAGCCGTACCGGGACTAGCACAGATACGCAGTATTTT. This translates into CASSRTGTSTDTQYF.

Relative to its sample, this clonotype is medium-sized. A library prepared for alpha chains yielded this beta chain as an off-target read; its size is of little meaning. The genes are TRBV29-1 and TRBJ2-2; 7 bases line up with TRBD2. Trimming at V came to 7 bases and at J to 3 bases, leaving 8 bases not matched to a gene. The V gene's germline CDR1 is SQVTM and CDR2 ANQGSEA. The CDR3 totals 14 residues. CDR3 sequence (DNA): TGCAGCGCCTCCGGGGGGAGTGACACCGGGGAGCTGTTTTTT. It translates to CSASGGSDTGELFF.

This clonotype has a count of ten or more. This beta chain slipped into a library made for alpha chains as a stray read, so its size is not meaningful. The genes are TRBV28 and TRBJ2-5; either TRBD1 or TRBD2 may supply D (5 bases each). Germline CDR1 reads MDHEN; CDR2 reads SYDVKM. This CDR3 comprises 15 residues. V was clipped by 9 bases and J by 1 base, with 18 bases between them. CDR3 loop: CASQATGRSQETQYF. As DNA, the CDR3 is TGTGCCAGTCAGGCTACGGGACGGAGCCAAGAGACCCAGTACTTC.

By share, this clonotype ranks as medium-sized. In a library made to pick up alpha chains, this beta chain is a stray read with a size that means little. The chain employs TRBV20-1 and TRBJ2-2; D is ambiguous. V lost 5 bases, J lost 7 bases, and 14 bases lay in between. The CDR3 runs 13 residues. Germline CDR1 is DFQATT and CDR2 is SNEGSKA (reference sequence). CDR3 region: CSAPDGRHGELFF. CDR3 coding DNA: TGCAGTGCTCCAGATGGGCGGCACGGGGAGCTGTTTTTT.

This clonotype was seen many times. A library made for alpha chains picked up this beta chain off target, so its size means little. The CDR3, as DNA: TGTGCCAGCAGTTACTCGGTGGAACAGTACAATGAGCAGTTCTTC. This codes for CASSYSVEQYNEQFF. The chain is built from TRBV6-5 and TRBJ2-1, with D unresolved. V gave up 0 bases and J gave up 4 bases, with 10 bases separating them. This CDR3 has 15 amino acids. The V gene's germline CDR1 is MNHEY and CDR2 SVGAGI.

On this clonotype itself: The library was designed around alpha chains, so this beta chain is a stray read whose abundance carries little weight. The V and J genes are TRBV24-1 and TRBJ2-2, with 16 bases matching TRBD2. There are 20 residues in the CDR3. With 3 bases clipped from V and 5 bases from J, the junction kept 11 bases outside the gene matches. Germline loops: CDR1 KGHDR, CDR2 SFDVKD. This CDR3 reads CATSDPSGLAGGPWTGELFF. CDR3 bases: TGTGCCACCAGTGATCCGTCGGGACTAGCGGGAGGGCCATGGACCGGGGAGCTGTTTTTT.

This clonotype ranks as medium-sized. Within a library made for alpha chains, this beta chain is off target, and its count is uninformative. CDR3 region: CASSVGTGENSPLHF. The CDR3 DNA sequence: TGTGCCAGCAGCGTAGGAACAGGGGAAAATTCACCCCTCCACTTT. J is TRBJ1-6 and V is TRBV9, with 7 bases matching TRBD1. This CDR3 contains 15 residues. Trimming removed 0 bases from V and 7 bases from J; junction bases left unmatched: 4. Per the germline V gene, CDR1 is SGDLS and CDR2 is YYNGEE. Drawing the rest from reference TRBV9 and TRBJ1-6, the complete variable domain is DSGVTQTPKHLITATGQRVTLRCSPRSGDLSVYWYQQSLDQGLQFLIQYYNGEERAKGNILERFSAQQFPDLHSELNLSSLELGDSALYFCASSVGTGENSPLHFGNGTRLTVT.